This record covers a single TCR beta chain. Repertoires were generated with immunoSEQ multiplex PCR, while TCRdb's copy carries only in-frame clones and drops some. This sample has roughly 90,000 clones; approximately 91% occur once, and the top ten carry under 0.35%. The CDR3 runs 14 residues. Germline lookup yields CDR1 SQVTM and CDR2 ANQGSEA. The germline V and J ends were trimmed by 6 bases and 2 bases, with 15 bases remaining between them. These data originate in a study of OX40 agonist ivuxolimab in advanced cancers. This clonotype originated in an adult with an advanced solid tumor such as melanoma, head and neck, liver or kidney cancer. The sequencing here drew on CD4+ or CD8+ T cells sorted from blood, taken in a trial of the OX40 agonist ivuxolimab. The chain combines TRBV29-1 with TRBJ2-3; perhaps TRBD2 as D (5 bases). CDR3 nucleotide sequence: TGCAGCGTAGACCGGGGAACTCCCACAGATACGCAGTATTTT. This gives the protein CSVDRGTPTDTQYF.